These T cell receptor beta chains were read from a single sample in a study of blood T cell repertoires in COVID-19. Repertoires were generated with immunoSEQ multiplex PCR, while TCRdb's copy carries only in-frame clones and drops some. The sample contains 85,000 to 100,000 clones, about four fifths of which appear only once. Source material: peripheral blood. Receptors originate from a woman older than 75 with active or convalescent COVID-19. Each CDR3 is given with its conserved first and last residue. The D gene is left open where the match is weak. Some rows mark clone size as missing; the rest say once, few, many or name a class of expanded clone.

J | size | D | V | CDR3 | DNA
TRBJ1-5 | - | - | TRBV4-1 | CASSQDWGGFNQPQHF | TGCGCCAGCAGCCAAGATTGGGGGGGCTTTAATCAGCCCCAGCATTTT
TRBJ2-5 | once | - | TRBV7-9 | CASSLLGETQYF | TGTGCCAGCAGCTTACTAGGAGAGACCCAGTACTTC
TRBJ2-2 | - | TRBD2 | TRBV4-2 | CASSQRAQGGTGELFF | TGTGCCAGCAGCCAACGGGCGCAGGGAGGGACCGGGGAGCTGTTTTTT
TRBJ1-6 | few | - | TRBV28 | CASSSSVPSSYNSPLHF | TGTGCCAGCAGTTCATCGGTCCCGAGCTCCTATAATTCACCCCTCCACTTT
TRBJ2-5 | - | TRBD2 | TRBV5-6 | CASTSKAGLAGVDQYF | TGTGCCAGCACCTCGAAGGCGGGTTTAGCGGGAGTGGACCAGTACTTC
TRBJ2-5 | - | TRBD1 | TRBV5-1 | CASSLSPTGGEETQYF | TGCGCCAGCAGCTTAAGCCCAACAGGGGGAGAAGAGACCCAGTACTTC
TRBJ1-2 | - | - | TRBV2 | CASSPGGQPNYGYTF | TGTGCCAGCAGCCCCGGTGGACAGCCTAACTATGGCTACACCTTC
TRBJ1-1 | - | TRBD1 | TRBV6-5 | CASSPTLQGQAFF | TGTGCCAGCAGTCCCACCCTACAGGGGCAAGCTTTCTTT
TRBJ2-1 | - | TRBD2 | TRBV9 | CASSPWTSGWGEQFF | TGTGCCAGCAGCCCTTGGACTAGCGGGTGGGGTGAGCAGTTCTTC
TRBJ2-1 | - | - | TRBV7-3 | CASSLNTGNEQFF | TGTGCCAGCAGCTTAAATACCGGCAATGAGCAGTTCTTC
TRBJ2-7 | once | - | TRBV7-3 | CASSLNAGNEQYF | TGTGCCAGCAGCTTAAACGCAGGGAACGAGCAGTACTTC
TRBJ2-1 | - | - | TRBV6-5 | CASRTLGQPGVF | TGTGCCAGCAGAACCCTTGGACAGCCCGGGGTCTTC
TRBJ1-5 | - | - | TRBV19 | CASSIAHRNSNQPQHF | TGTGCCAGTAGTATAGCCCACAGAAATAGCAATCAGCCCCAGCATTTT
TRBJ1-1 | - | - | TRBV6-5 | CASSYSVNTEAFF | TGTGCCAGCAGTTATAGCGTGAACACTGAAGCTTTCTTT
TRBJ2-5 | - | - | TRBV24-1 | CATSEPEIQETQYF | TGTGCCACCAGTGAGCCAGAAATACAAGAGACCCAGTACTTC
TRBJ2-7 | - | TRBD2 | TRBV6-1 | CASSEEPLAGYEQYF | TGTGCCAGCAGTGAAGAGCCTCTAGCGGGCTACGAGCAGTACTTC
TRBJ2-5 | - | TRBD1 | TRBV24-1 | CATQQGGQETQYF | TGTGCCACCCAACAGGGGGGCCAAGAGACCCAGTACTTC
TRBJ1-1 | - | TRBD1 | TRBV24-1 | CATSVPGQGGAEAFF | TGTGCCACCAGTGTCCCGGGACAGGGAGGTGCTGAAGCTTTCTTT
TRBJ1-1 | - | - | TRBV6-1 | CASSDGTPNTEAFF | TGTGCCAGCAGTGACGGGACACCGAACACTGAAGCTTTCTTT
TRBJ1-6 | - | - | TRBV7-2 | CASSLSWGGDSPLHF | TGTGCCAGCAGCTTAAGTTGGGGCGGGGATTCACCCCTCCACTTT
TRBJ2-5 | - | - | TRBV7-3 | CASSSLPSGTQYF | TGTGCCAGCAGCTCCCTTCCCTCAGGGACCCAGTACTTC
TRBJ1-6 | - | - | TRBV25-1 | CASSEAAGENSPLHF | TGTGCCAGCAGTGAGGCTGCTGGAGAAAATTCACCCCTCCACTTT
TRBJ1-3 | once | - | TRBV7-8 | CASSFSGTSTGTIYF | TGTGCCAGCAGCTTTTCTGGGACAAGCACTGGCACCATATATTTT
TRBJ1-5 | - | - | TRBV6-5 | CASRPRSNQPQHF | TGTGCCAGCAGGCCCAGGAGCAATCAGCCCCAGCATTTT
TRBJ1-6 | few | - | TRBV19 | CASSIRGNSPLHF | TGTGCCAGTAGTATAAGGGGTAATTCACCCCTCCACTTT
TRBJ2-7 | once | - | TRBV2 | CASSAQGSGEQYF | TGTGCCAGCAGCGCCCAGGGGTCTGGCGAGCAGTACTTC
TRBJ2-1 | - | TRBD2 | TRBV7-9 | CASWTSGRDEQFF | TGTGCCAGCTGGACTAGCGGGAGGGATGAGCAGTTCTTC
TRBJ2-5 | - | TRBD1 | TRBV28 | CASMGQGAARETQYF | TGTGCCAGCATGGGACAGGGGGCTGCGCGGGAGACCCAGTACTTC
TRBJ2-3 | - | TRBD2 | TRBV20-1 | CSASGLTSGSRTDTQYF | TGCAGTGCTAGTGGACTCACTAGCGGGAGTAGGACAGATACGCAGTATTTT
TRBJ2-6 | few | - | TRBV6-2/TRBV6-3 | CASSYVRGKDSGANVLTF | TGTGCCAGCAGTTACGTAAGGGGAAAAGACTCTGGGGCCAACGTCCTGACTTTC
TRBJ2-7 | large | TRBD2 | TRBV10-3 | CAIRGLAGDHEQYF | TGTGCCATCCGGGGGCTAGCGGGAGATCACGAGCAGTACTTC
TRBJ2-7 | few | TRBD1 | TRBV7-2 | CASSRVTGAYEQYF | TGTGCCAGCAGCAGAGTAACAGGGGCCTACGAGCAGTACTTC
TRBJ1-2 | - | - | TRBV5-6 | CASSLVSDRNYGYTF | TGTGCCAGCAGCTTGGTGTCCGACAGAAACTATGGCTACACCTTC
TRBJ1-4 | once | TRBD1 | TRBV27 | CAPQRGLANEKLFF | TGTGCCCCCCAAAGGGGGCTTGCTAATGAAAAACTGTTTTTT
TRBJ2-7 | - | TRBD2 | TRBV5-1 | CASSLRWGGYEQYF | TGCGCCAGCAGCCTACGATGGGGGGGCTACGAGCAGTACTTC
TRBJ1-1 | - | TRBD1 | TRBV18 | CASSRDRGRTEAFF | TGTGCCAGCTCACGGGACAGGGGGCGGACTGAAGCTTTCTTT
TRBJ1-6 | few | TRBD1 | TRBV30 | CAWSEQGNSPLHF | TGTGCCTGGAGTGAACAGGGGAATTCACCCCTCCACTTT
TRBJ2-5 | - | - | TRBV6-1 | CASSEAGLALETQYF | TGTGCCAGCAGTGAAGCCGGGCTAGCGTTAGAGACCCAGTACTTC
TRBJ2-7 | - | TRBD2 | TRBV6-4 | CASTWTSDYEQYF | TGTGCCAGCACCTGGACTAGCGACTACGAGCAGTACTTC
TRBJ2-5 | - | - | TRBV2 | CASVGRGETQYF | TGTGCCAGCGTCGGGAGAGGAGAGACCCAGTACTTC
TRBJ2-7 | - | TRBD2 | TRBV11-1 | CASSITSGSSYEQYF | TGTGCCAGCAGCATTACTAGCGGGAGCTCCTACGAGCAGTACTTC
TRBJ1-1 | - | - | TRBV29-1 | CSAWTPMNTEAFF | TGCAGCGCCTGGACACCTATGAACACTGAAGCTTTCTTT
TRBJ1-4 | - | - | TRBV15 | CATRVGSNEKLFF | TGTGCCACCAGGGTGGGGAGTAATGAAAAACTGTTTTTT
TRBJ2-3 | - | TRBD2 | TRBV7-2 | CASSLMRLAASTDTQYF | TGTGCCAGCAGCTTAATGAGACTAGCAGCGAGCACAGATACGCAGTATTTT
TRBJ2-1 | - | - | TRBV5-1 | CASSRNLANEQFF | TGCGCCAGCAGCCGAAATTTAGCCAATGAGCAGTTCTTC
TRBJ2-7 | few | - | TRBV21-1 | CASSPRWDRDIYEQYF | TGTGCCAGCAGCCCAAGATGGGACAGGGACATCTACGAGCAGTACTTC
TRBJ1-1 | - | - | TRBV5-1 | CASSWALENTEAFF | TGCGCCAGCAGCTGGGCCTTGGAGAACACTGAAGCTTTCTTT
TRBJ2-5 | - | TRBD1 | TRBV6-2/TRBV6-3 | CASSYLQGASETQYF | TGTGCCAGCAGTTACCTACAGGGGGCAAGTGAGACCCAGTACTTC
TRBJ2-2 | - | - | TRBV10-3 | CAISEGSRGTGELFF | TGTGCCATCAGTGAGGGTAGCAGGGGCACCGGGGAGCTGTTTTTT
TRBJ1-1 | - | - | TRBV7-3 | CARNRERKLDTEAFF | TGTGCCAGAAATCGGGAAAGAAAGCTGGACACTGAAGCTTTCTTT
TRBJ2-7 | - | - | TRBV5-6 | CASSPGAREVYEQYF | TGTGCCAGCAGCCCTGGAGCGAGGGAGGTCTACGAGCAGTACTTC